The 32 T cell receptor beta chains below come from one sample, sequenced in a study of CD8+ T cells in alopecia areata. cDNA prepared by RNA extraction and subsequent reverse transcription served as the template for sequencing. TCRdb keeps only in-frame clones here, not all; method: immunoSEQ multiplex PCR. Here the sample spans 90,000 to 150,000 clones, about two fifths being singletons. The sequenced material came from CD4+ T cells sorted from blood. The receptors were sampled from a human donor with alopecia areata.

This rearrangement joins TRBV28 to TRBJ2-5; D perhaps matches TRBD2 (6 bases). Per the germline V gene, CDR1 is MDHEN and CDR2 is SYDVKM. The CDR3 contains 14 residues. V lost 5 bases and J lost 1, with 11 bases in between. CDR3 protein: CASSIGGIQETQYF. CDR3 DNA: TGTGCCAGCAGTATCGGGGGAATCCAAGAGACCCAGTACTTC. Looking up the rest from reference TRBV28 and TRBJ2-5 gives the full variable domain: DVKVTQSSRYLVKRTGEKVFLECVQDMDHENMFWYRQDPGLGLRLIYFSYDVKMKEKGDIPEGYSVSREKKERFSLILESASTNQTSMYLCASSIGGIQETQYFGPGTRLLVL.

The chain links TRBV29-1 to TRBJ1-2; D perhaps matches TRBD1 (5 bases). With 5 bases removed from V and 3 bases from J, the gap between germline ends came to 19 bases. This CDR3 region has 15 residues. Germline V gives CDR1 SQVTM, CDR2 ANQGSEA. CDR3 DNA sequence: TGCAGCGTTCCAAGGGACGCCGGACCTGACTATGGCTACACCTTC. Translated: CSVPRDAGPDYGYTF. The full variable domain, with the rest looked up from reference TRBV29-1 and TRBJ1-2, is SAVISQKPSRDICQRGTSLTIQCQVDSQVTMMFWYRQQPGQSLTLIATANQGSEATYESGFVIDKFPISRPNLTFSTLTVSNMSPEDSSIYLCSVPRDAGPDYGYTFGSGTRLTVV.

CDR3 region: CATRGSGDEQFF. The CDR3 nucleotides read TGCGCCACCAGGGGCAGTGGGGATGAGCAGTTCTTC. The rearrangement uses TRBV5-1 and TRBJ2-1, with D possibly TRBD1 on 6 matching bases. CDR1 is SGHRS and CDR2 is YFSETQ in the germline V gene. The CDR3 consists of 12 residues. Trimming removed 9 bases at V and 8 bases at J, with 15 bases between.

This clone was detected a few times. The chain carries TRBV7-9 and TRBJ1-2; 9 positions agree with TRBD1. The CDR3 consists of 14 residues. J gave up 10 bases and V 5 bases, and 11 bases lay outside the gene matches. Germline CDR1 SEHNR, CDR2 FQNEAQ (reference sequence). The CDR3 region is CASSPFGDRVDYTF. CDR3 DNA: TGTGCCAGCAGCCCCTTCGGGGACAGGGTGGACTACACCTTC.

This clone has only a few counts. This chain connects TRBV29-1 to TRBJ2-6; TRBD1 might be the D (6 bases). V dropped 4 bases and J dropped 0 bases, with 22 bases sitting between them. The germline V gene encodes CDR1 SQVTM and CDR2 ANQGSEA. This CDR3 contains 19 residues. CDR3 bases: TGCAGCGTTGCAGGGAGTCCTTCAGGGGTTGTCTCTGGGGCCAACGTCCTGACTTTC. It is translated as CSVAGSPSGVVSGANVLTF.

The genes are TRBV11-2 and TRBJ1-1, with TRBD1 as a possible D gene (5 bases). Trimming cost V 2 bases and J 3 bases, with 13 bases left between them. CDR1 is SGHAT, CDR2 FQNNGV, per germline. The CDR3 extends over 15 amino acids. CDR3 sequence reads: CASSLKGDGDTEAFF. The CDR3 bases are TGTGCCAGCAGCTTAAAAGGGGACGGTGACACTGAAGCTTTCTTT.

This clone was observed a handful of times. This chain joins TRBV29-1 and TRBJ2-3, with D perhaps matching TRBD2 (5 bases). This CDR3 has 14 amino acids. Germline V gene data show CDR1 as SQVTM and CDR2 as ANQGSEA. Trimming removed 4 bases from V and 1 base from J, with 12 bases in between. This CDR3 reads CSVARGPGTDTQYF. The CDR3 DNA follows: TGCAGCGTTGCGAGAGGGCCAGGCACAGATACGCAGTATTTT.

V usage is TRBV7-9 and J usage is TRBJ1-2, with D unresolved. The CDR3 totals 13 residues. In germline, CDR1 is SEHNR, CDR2 FQNEAQ (reference sequence). V lost 2 bases to trimming and J lost 2 bases, with 6 bases between them. This CDR3 is CASSLSENYGYTF. The CDR3 nucleotides read TGTGCCAGCAGCTTATCAGAGAACTATGGCTACACCTTC.

This clone was seen ten or more times. This chain connects TRBV5-1 to TRBJ2-3; 8 positions match TRBD2. The CDR3 sequence is 15 residues long. After removal of 4 bases from V and 4 bases from J, the junction contained 8 bases not matched to a gene. In germline, CDR1 is SGHRS, CDR2 YFSETQ. CDR3 loop: CASSGGLALADTQYF. CDR3 bases: TGCGCCAGCAGCGGAGGACTAGCTCTCGCAGATACGCAGTATTTT.

This rearrangement joins TRBV5-1 to TRBJ2-7; no reliable D call. Germline CDR1 is SGHRS and CDR2 is YFSETQ. CDR3 length: 13 residues. V dropped 4 bases and J dropped 11 bases, with 19 bases sitting between them. The chain's CDR3 is CASSLEGESKKYF. In nucleotides, the CDR3 is TGCGCCAGCAGCCTCGAAGGAGAGTCTAAAAAGTACTTC.

A few counts support this clone. The J gene is TRBJ2-7, the V gene TRBV4-3; D might be TRBD1 (5 bases). The CDR3 is 16 residues long. Germline loops: CDR1 LGHNA, CDR2 YSLEER. Trimming removed 0 bases at V and 3 bases at J, with 15 bases between. CDR3 residues: CASSQDGRQSNYEQYF. CDR3 sequence (DNA): TGCGCCAGCAGCCAAGATGGCCGACAGTCAAACTACGAGCAGTACTTC.

This clone was observed a few times. V gene TRBV5-1 combines with J gene TRBJ2-7; 7 nucleotides line up with TRBD1. V gave up 3 bases and J gave up 2 bases; unmatched junction bases: 5. Germline V gene sequence: CDR1 SGHRS, CDR2 YFSETQ. The CDR3 has 14 amino acids. The chain's CDR3 is CASSSGQPTYEQYF. The CDR3 DNA reads as TGCGCCAGCAGCTCGGGACAGCCGACCTACGAGCAGTACTTC. Looking up the rest from reference TRBV5-1 and TRBJ2-7 gives the full variable domain: KAGVTQTPRYLIKTRGQQVTLSCSPISGHRSVSWYQQTPGQGLQFLFEYFSETQRNKGNFPGRFSGRQFSNSRSEMNVSTLELGDSALYLCASSSGQPTYEQYFGPGTRLTVT.

The rearrangement links TRBV6-1 to TRBJ1-2; possibly TRBD1 for D (5 bases). CDR3 length: 13 amino acids. CDR1 is MNHNS and CDR2 is SASEGT in the germline V gene. The germline V and J ends were trimmed by 2 bases and 4 bases, with 8 bases remaining between them. CDR3 in DNA: TGTGCCAGCAGTGAACAGGGAGCCTATGGCTACACCTTC. It is translated as CASSEQGAYGYTF.

This clone was counted between two and nine times. The V call is TRBV29-1, the J call TRBJ1-1; TRBD1 aligns across 7 bases. The CDR3 extends over 12 amino acids. V lost 7 bases, J lost 2 bases, and 4 bases stayed unmatched. Looked up from germline, CDR1 is SQVTM and CDR2 is ANQGSEA. CDR3 in amino acids: CSADRSNTEAFF. CDR3 sequence (DNA): TGCAGCGCGGACAGGTCAAACACTGAAGCTTTCTTT.

The chain recombines TRBV4-1 with TRBJ2-5; 12 bases agree with TRBD1. CDR1 and CDR2 (germline): MGHRA, YSYEKL. The J segment lost 6 bases and the V segment lost 0 bases, leaving 5 bases of the junction unmatched. The CDR3 has 16 residues. The CDR3 here is CASSQDTGQGAKTQYF. In DNA, the CDR3 is TGCGCCAGCAGCCAAGACACGGGACAGGGGGCGAAGACCCAGTACTTC.

In this sample, this clone turned up a few times. The identical CDR3 is also encoded by other nucleotide sequences in the sample. The V call is TRBV29-1, the J call TRBJ2-7, with D unresolved. The V gene's germline CDR1 is SQVTM and CDR2 ANQGSEA. The CDR3 length is 11 residues. V was shortened by 4 bases and J by 4 bases, with 8 bases between the two germline ends. Here the CDR3 DNA reads TGCAGCGTTGGGTCTTATTACGAGCAGTACTTC. Residues: CSVGSYYEQYF.

This clone was seen a few times. The chain combines TRBV29-1 with TRBJ2-5; TRBD2 matches at 7 bases. The CDR3 is 13 residues long. With V trimmed by 4 bases and J by 2 bases, 4 bases remained unmatched. Germline CDR1 is SQVTM and CDR2 is ANQGSEA. The CDR3 nucleotides read TGCAGCGTTGCTCCAGCGGGGCAAGAGACCCAGTACTTC. Translated, it gives CSVAPAGQETQYF.

The chain employs TRBV7-6 and TRBJ2-5, with TRBD1 matching 9 bases. Trimming cost V 5 bases and J 4 bases; bases outside gene matches: 5. From germline, CDR1 is SGHVS and CDR2 FNYEAQ. The CDR3 runs 14 residues. CDR3 in DNA: TGTGCCAGCAGCCCGACAGGGGGATCAGAGACCCAGTACTTC. It codes for CASSPTGGSETQYF. The whole variable domain, remainder taken from reference TRBV7-6 and TRBJ2-5, is GAGVSQSPRYKVTKRGQDVALRCDPISGHVSLYWYRQALGQGPEFLTYFNYEAQQDKSGLPNDRFSAERPEGSISTLTIQRTEQRDSAMYRCASSPTGGSETQYFGPGTRLLVL.

This clone was counted only a few times. The rearrangement links TRBV5-1 to TRBJ1-5; D unclear. CDR3 size: 13 residues. Germline-derived CDR1 and CDR2 are SGHRS and YFSETQ. Trimming shortened V by 3 bases and J by 2 bases, and 6 bases separated the two germline ends. The CDR3, as DNA: TGCGCCAGCAGCTCGGAAGGCAATCAGCCCCAGCATTTT. Protein sequence: CASSSEGNQPQHF.

This clone occurred a few times. This chain uses TRBV7-9 with TRBJ2-5; TRBD1 matches 12 bases. The CDR3 covers 16 residues. J lost 4 bases, V lost 1 base, and 4 bases had no gene match. The germline V gene has CDR1 SEHNR and CDR2 FQNEAQ (reference sequence). CDR3 DNA: TGTGCCAGCAGCTTAGGACCGGGACAGGGGGCAGAGACCCAGTACTTC. This gives the protein CASSLGPGQGAETQYF.

This sequence joins TRBV29-1 and TRBJ2-3, with 10 bases aligning to TRBD2. The V segment lost 6 bases and the J segment 0 bases; nucleotides outside the gene matches: 6. The CDR3 contains 15 residues. The germline gives CDR1 SQVTM, CDR2 ANQGSEA. The CDR3 DNA is TGCAGCGTCAAACCGACTAGCGGGAGCACAGATACGCAGTATTTT. Protein sequence: CSVKPTSGSTDTQYF.

J is TRBJ2-6 and V is TRBV4-1; 8 bases map to TRBD1. The V gene's germline CDR1 is MGHRA and CDR2 YSYEKL. V was pared by 1 base and J by 3 bases, with 11 bases of the junction left unmatched. This CDR3 contains 19 residues. This CDR3 is CASSQVGQGARDGANVLTF. The CDR3 DNA is TGCGCCAGCAGCCAAGTAGGTCAGGGGGCTCGAGATGGGGCCAACGTCCTGACTTTC.

The chain is built from TRBV14 and TRBJ1-1, with 7 nucleotides matching TRBD1. This CDR3 is built from 15 residues. V shed 4 bases, J shed 0 bases, and the junction held 5 bases outside the gene matches. Germline V gives CDR1 SGHDN, CDR2 FVKESK. CDR3 residues: CASSPMDRMNTEAFF. CDR3 sequence (DNA): TGTGCCAGCAGCCCCATGGACAGGATGAACACTGAAGCTTTCTTT.

The rearrangement links TRBV30 to TRBJ2-5; D tentatively fits TRBD1 or TRBD2 (5 bases each). CDR1 is GTSNPN, CDR2 SVGIG, per germline (reference sequence). The CDR3 extends over 14 amino acids. Trimming stripped 2 bases from V and 5 bases from J, with 15 bases between. CDR3 sequence (DNA): TGTGCCTGGAGTAGGGACCTAACGATCGAGACCCAGTACTTC. It codes for CAWSRDLTIETQYF.

The gene calls are TRBV2 and TRBJ2-3; no definite D call. The V end lost 6 bases, the J end lost 5 bases, and 12 bases lay between the germline ends. CDR1 SNHLY and CDR2 FYNNEI come from the germline V gene. The CDR3 loop spans 13 amino acids. CDR3 sequence (DNA): TGTGCCAGCAGAGAGGTGATTCAAGATACGCAGTATTTT. Protein: CASREVIQDTQYF.

This clone was counted only a few times. V is TRBV11-2 and J is TRBJ2-5; 7 nucleotides agree with TRBD2. The trim removed 5 bases at V and 0 bases at J, leaving 12 bases unmatched. The CDR3 loop spans 17 amino acids. Germline assignment: CDR1 SGHAT and CDR2 FQNNGV. The CDR3 DNA is TGTGCCAGCAGCCCTGGGGTAGCGGGCCTCCACCAAGAGACCCAGTACTTC. Protein product: CASSPGVAGLHQETQYF.

This clone was counted a few times. The J gene is TRBJ2-3, the V gene TRBV29-1, with TRBD2 matching 8 bases. Germline V CDR1 and CDR2: SQVTM, ANQGSEA. CDR3 size: 15 residues. V shed 0 bases, J shed 0 bases, and the junction held 2 bases outside the gene matches. CDR3 residues: CSVEEASGSTDTQYF. CDR3 DNA: TGCAGCGTTGAAGAGGCTAGCGGGAGCACAGATACGCAGTATTTT.

For this clone: Other DNA variants within this sample encode the same CDR3. V usage is TRBV29-1 and J usage is TRBJ2-7; unclear D gene. V lost 5 bases and J 2 bases, leaving 7 bases between the germline ends. Germline CDR1 reads SQVTM; CDR2 reads ANQGSEA. The CDR3 is 11 residues long. The CDR3 loop reads CSVLTTYEQYF. The CDR3 nucleotides read TGCAGCGTTCTCACAACCTACGAGCAGTACTTC.

CDR3 in amino acids: CSVMTAANSPLHF. CDR3 coding DNA: TGCAGCGTTATGACAGCTGCTAATTCACCCCTCCACTTT. J is TRBJ1-6 and V is TRBV29-1; the D gene is possibly TRBD1 (5 bases). Germline CDR1 is SQVTM and CDR2 is ANQGSEA. V was shortened by 5 bases and J by 6 bases, with 11 bases between the two germline ends. CDR3 length: 13 residues. Full variable domain (rest looked up from reference TRBV29-1 and TRBJ1-6): SAVISQKPSRDICQRGTSLTIQCQVDSQVTMMFWYRQQPGQSLTLIATANQGSEATYESGFVIDKFPISRPNLTFSTLTVSNMSPEDSSIYLCSVMTAANSPLHFGNGTRLTVT.

The V gene is TRBV19, the J gene TRBJ2-3, with D tentatively TRBD1 (5 bases). The CDR3 extends over 14 amino acids. V lost 3 bases and J 4 bases, leaving 11 bases between the germline ends. Per germline, CDR1 LNHDA and CDR2 SQIVND (reference sequence). CDR3: CASSILLGADTQYF. In nucleotides, the CDR3 is TGTGCCAGTAGTATCCTTCTAGGGGCAGATACGCAGTATTTT.

The chain employs TRBV27 and TRBJ1-2; 12 positions agree with TRBD1. The ends lost 8 bases at V and 4 bases at J; junction bases unmatched: 11. The CDR3 spans 16 residues. Germline CDR1 is MNHEY and CDR2 is SMNVEV (reference sequence). CDR3 coding DNA: TGTGCCAGCCGAAAGAACGGGGACAGGGGGCTCTATGGCTACACCTTC. Its translation: CASRKNGDRGLYGYTF.

V is TRBV27 and J is TRBJ2-3; 7 nucleotides match TRBD1. The J segment lost 4 bases and the V segment lost 1 base, leaving 8 bases of the junction unmatched. The CDR3 sequence is 16 residues long. CDR1 MNHEY and CDR2 SMNVEV come from the germline V gene (reference sequence). CDR3 loop: CASSLYSAGGPDTQYF. The CDR3 coding sequence is TGTGCCAGCAGTTTATATTCGGCAGGGGGACCAGATACGCAGTATTTT.